The clone carrying this TCR beta chain showed up just a few times. These data come from a study of blood T cell repertoires in COVID-19. In the study overall: Material from acute and convalescent COVID-19 was sourced from the United States, Italy and Spain. Sources were T cells, B-cell-depleted T cells, or PBMCs; the material itself was cDNA or gDNA.

V shed 4 bases and J 5 bases; nucleotides not matched to a gene: 2. The CDR3 extends over 14 amino acids. Germline V gene data show CDR1 as SGHRS and CDR2 as YFSETQ. Per the authors' pipeline: The assay estimated nucleated cells by amplifying reference gene primers. The method was immunoSEQ multiplex PCR; TCRdb's version includes in-frame clones alone and lacks a portion of them. V and J calls and clone size are given by that table; D and trimming were obtained from the DNA. The table lists roughly 280,000 clones, 86% of them singletons. This sequence was found in a man in his forties with active or convalescent COVID-19. The rearrangement links TRBV5-1 to TRBJ2-7; TRBD2 aligns across 14 bases. The material sequenced was peripheral blood. The CDR3 region is CASSRLAGGNEQYF. The CDR3 DNA sequence: TGCGCCAGCAGCCGACTAGCGGGAGGGAACGAGCAGTACTTC.